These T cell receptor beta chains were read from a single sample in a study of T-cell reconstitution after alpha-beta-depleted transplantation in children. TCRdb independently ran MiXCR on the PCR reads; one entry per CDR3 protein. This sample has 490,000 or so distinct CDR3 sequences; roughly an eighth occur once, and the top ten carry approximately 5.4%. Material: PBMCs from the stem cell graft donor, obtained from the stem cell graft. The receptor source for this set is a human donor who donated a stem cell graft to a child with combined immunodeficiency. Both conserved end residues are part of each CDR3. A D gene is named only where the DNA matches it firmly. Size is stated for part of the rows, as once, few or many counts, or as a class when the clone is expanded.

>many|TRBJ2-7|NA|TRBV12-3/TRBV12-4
TGTGCCAGCACCACCGTTCAGGGCCACGAGCAGTACTTC
CASTTVQGHEQYF
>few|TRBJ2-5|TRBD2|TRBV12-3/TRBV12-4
TGTGCCAGCAGTTTACTGCGGGGGGGCCCCCAAGAGACCCAGTACTTC
CASSLLRGGPQETQYF
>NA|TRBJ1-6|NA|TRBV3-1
TGTGCCAGCACCTCAGAGGGTTGGGGGGCGCTTCATAATTCACCCCTCCACTTT
CASTSEGWGALHNSPLHF
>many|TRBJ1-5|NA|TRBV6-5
TGTGCCAGCAGCTCAGGGGAGTGGCAGCCCCAGCATTTT
CASSSGEWQPQHF
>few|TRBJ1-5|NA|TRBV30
TGTGCCTGGAGTGTGGGAGGGTCGCACATGGAGCCCCAGCATTTT
CAWSVGGSHMEPQHF
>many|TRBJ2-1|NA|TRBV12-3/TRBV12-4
TGTGCCAGCAGTGGACCCTCGAACTCCTACAATGAGCAGTTCTTC
CASSGPSNSYNEQFF
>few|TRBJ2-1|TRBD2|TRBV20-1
TGCAGTGCTAGAGATCCGGGGGGACCCTTTACCTACAATGAGCAGTTCTTC
CSARDPGGPFTYNEQFF
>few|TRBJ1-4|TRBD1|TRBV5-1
TGCGCCAGCAGCTCGACAGGGCAAAAACTGTTTTTT
CASSSTGQKLFF
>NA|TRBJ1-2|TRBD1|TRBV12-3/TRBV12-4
TGTGCCAGCAGTCGGGAACCGACAGGGAACTATGGCTACACCTTC
CASSREPTGNYGYTF
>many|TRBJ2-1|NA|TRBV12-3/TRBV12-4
TGTGCCAGCAGTCAGACTAGTGCCGAGCGGATCTTC
CASSQTSAERIF
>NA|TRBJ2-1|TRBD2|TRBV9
TGTGCCAGCAGCCCCGGGACTAGCGGGAGGGTTATGAGCTCCTACAATGAGCAGTTCTTC
CASSPGTSGRVMSSYNEQFF
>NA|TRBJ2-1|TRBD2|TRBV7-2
TGTGCCAGCAGCAAACTATCGGGGGGCTCCTACAATGAGCAGTTCTTC
CASSKLSGGSYNEQFF
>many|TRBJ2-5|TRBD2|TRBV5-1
TGCGCCAGCAGCGCCCAACTAGCGGGGTATGGGGAGACCCAGTACTTC
CASSAQLAGYGETQYF
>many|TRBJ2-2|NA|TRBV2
TGTGCCAGTTCCCGGGACGGAAACACCGGGGAGCTGTTTTTT
CASSRDGNTGELFF
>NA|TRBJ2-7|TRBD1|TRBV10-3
TGTGCCATCAGTGAGCGGACAGGGAACCAGTACTTC
CAISERTGNQYF
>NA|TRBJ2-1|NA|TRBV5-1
TGCGCCAGTGGGTTCGAGTGGGGCAATGAGCAGTTCTTC
CASGFEWGNEQFF
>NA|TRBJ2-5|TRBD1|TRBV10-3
TGTGCCATCAGTGACGGGACAGGGGCTGGCGAGACCCAGTACTTC
CAISDGTGAGETQYF
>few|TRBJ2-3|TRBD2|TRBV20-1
TGCAGTGCTACACTAGCGGATTTCACAGATACGCAGTATTTT
CSATLADFTDTQYF
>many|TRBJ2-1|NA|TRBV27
TGTGCCAGCAGGACCTTCTCCTACAATGAGCAGTTCTTC
CASRTFSYNEQFF
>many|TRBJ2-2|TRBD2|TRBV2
TGTGCCAGCAGTGAACTAGCGGGAGGCACCGGGGAGCTGTTTTTT
CASSELAGGTGELFF
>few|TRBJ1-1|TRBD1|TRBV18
TGTGCCAGCTCACCAATACAGGGGCTATGGAACACTGAAGCTTTCTTT
CASSPIQGLWNTEAFF
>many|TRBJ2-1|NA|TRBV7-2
TGTGCCAGTCAACGCTCCTACAATGAGCAGTTCTTC
CASQRSYNEQFF
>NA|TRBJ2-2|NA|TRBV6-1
TGTGCCAGCAGTGAAGCGCTTCTGGGGAACACCGGGGAGCTGTTTTTT
CASSEALLGNTGELFF
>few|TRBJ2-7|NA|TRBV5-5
TGTGCCAGCAGCTTGGGCGGGCTAGGCCCCTACGAGCAGTACTTC
CASSLGGLGPYEQYF
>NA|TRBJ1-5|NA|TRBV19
TGTGCCAGTAGTATAAGTGAGGGCGGTCAGCCCCAGCATTTT
CASSISEGGQPQHF
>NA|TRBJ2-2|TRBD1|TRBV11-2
TGTGCCAGCAGCACAGGGGGAGACACCGGGGAGCTGTTTTTT
CASSTGGDTGELFF
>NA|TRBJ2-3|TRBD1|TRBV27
TGTGCCAGCAGTCCCCAGGGGGCTTGGGGCACAGATACGCAGTATTTT
CASSPQGAWGTDTQYF
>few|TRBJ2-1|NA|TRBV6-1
TGTGCCAGCAGTGCACAGGGACAAGCGGGCAATGAGCAGTTCTTC
CASSAQGQAGNEQFF
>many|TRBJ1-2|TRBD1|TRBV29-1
TGCAGCGTTGAAGATAATCGGACAGGGAGGCATGGCTACACCTTC
CSVEDNRTGRHGYTF
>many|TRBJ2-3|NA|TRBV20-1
TGCAGTGCTATCTGGGGTAACACAGATACGCAGTATTTT
CSAIWGNTDTQYF
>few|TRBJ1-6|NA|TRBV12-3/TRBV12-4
TGTGCCAGCCGGGGCAGGCCAAATTCACCCCTCCACTTT
CASRGRPNSPLHF
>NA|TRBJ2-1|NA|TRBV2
TGTGCCAGCAGTGAACTGAGCTCCTACAATGAGCAGTTCTTC
CASSELSSYNEQFF
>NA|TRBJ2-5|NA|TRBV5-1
TGCGCCAGCAGACGGGACCACCAAGAGACCCAGTACTTC
CASRRDHQETQYF
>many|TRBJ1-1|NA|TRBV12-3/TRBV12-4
TGTGCCAGCAGTCCTGACGGTTCAACTGAAGCTTTCTTT
CASSPDGSTEAFF
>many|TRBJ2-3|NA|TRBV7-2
TGTGCCAGCAGCTTAGGCCTGGGAGATACGCAGTATTTT
CASSLGLGDTQYF
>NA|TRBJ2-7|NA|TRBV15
TGTGCCACCAGCACACGACTAGTGGGGTACGAGCAGTACTTC
CATSTRLVGYEQYF
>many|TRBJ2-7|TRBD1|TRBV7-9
TGTGCCAGCAGCTTCCCACAGGGGGAGCAGTACTTC
CASSFPQGEQYF
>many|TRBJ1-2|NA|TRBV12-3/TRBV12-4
TGTGCCAGCAGTTTTTTTCCAGGGTTAGCTAACTATGGCTACACCTTC
CASSFFPGLANYGYTF
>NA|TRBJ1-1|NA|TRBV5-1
TGCGCCAGCAGCTTGGATCACAGAGGAAACACTGAAGCTTTCTTT
CASSLDHRGNTEAFF
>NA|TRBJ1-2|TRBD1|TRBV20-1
TGCAGTGCTAGAGACTCGGGACAGGGTTTCTATGGCTACACCTTC
CSARDSGQGFYGYTF
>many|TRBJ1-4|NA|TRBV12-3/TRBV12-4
TGTGCCAGCAGGAAGGGTGTAGCTAATGAAAAACTGTTTTTT
CASRKGVANEKLFF
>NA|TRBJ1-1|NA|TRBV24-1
TGTGCCACCAGTGGTCAACCCCGGCGGGCGATGAACACTGAAGCTTTCTTT
CATSGQPRRAMNTEAFF
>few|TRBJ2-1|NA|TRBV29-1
TGCAGCGTTGCAGGGGTTGAGCAGTTCTTC
CSVAGVEQFF
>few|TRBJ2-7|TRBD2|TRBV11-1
TGTGCCAGCAGCTGGATTGGGACTAGCGGGAGCCGATCAGTCAACGAGCAGTACTTC
CASSWIGTSGSRSVNEQYF
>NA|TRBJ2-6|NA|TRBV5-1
TGCGCCAGCAGCGTATCGGGACGGGACTCTGGGGCCAACGTCCTGACTTTC
CASSVSGRDSGANVLTF